Sequencing of this TCR beta chain was carried out in a study of tumor and adjacent non-tumor tissue in lung cancer. Study details: The patients, roughly 10 men and about 5 women, were 31 to 76 with stage I to III disease.

No cell sorting was done before RNA was extracted from the tissue. Points from the study as a whole: Compared with tumor, normal lung showed significantly lower TCR diversity.

Concerning this clonotype itself: Antigen: not known.

A modified ARM-PCR protocol with three rounds of nested PCR amplified TCRbeta. TCRdb used MiXCR to reprocess the multiplex PCR reads, holding one entry per CDR3 protein. The sample carries some 120,000 distinct CDR3 sequences, over 65% recorded once. The V segment lost 6 bases and the J segment 2 bases; nucleotides outside the gene matches: 9. This CDR3 is 15 amino acids long. The germline CDR1 and CDR2 sequences are KGHDR and SFDVKD. The receptor was derived from a man aged 30-40 years with non-small cell lung cancer. Sequencing input: lung tumor tissue. The chain links TRBV24-1 to TRBJ2-7, with 7 bases identical to TRBD2. CDR3 protein: CATSRGRGGAYEQYF. DNA for the CDR3: TGTGCCACCAGTCGAGGACGGGGAGGGGCCTACGAGCAGTACTTC.